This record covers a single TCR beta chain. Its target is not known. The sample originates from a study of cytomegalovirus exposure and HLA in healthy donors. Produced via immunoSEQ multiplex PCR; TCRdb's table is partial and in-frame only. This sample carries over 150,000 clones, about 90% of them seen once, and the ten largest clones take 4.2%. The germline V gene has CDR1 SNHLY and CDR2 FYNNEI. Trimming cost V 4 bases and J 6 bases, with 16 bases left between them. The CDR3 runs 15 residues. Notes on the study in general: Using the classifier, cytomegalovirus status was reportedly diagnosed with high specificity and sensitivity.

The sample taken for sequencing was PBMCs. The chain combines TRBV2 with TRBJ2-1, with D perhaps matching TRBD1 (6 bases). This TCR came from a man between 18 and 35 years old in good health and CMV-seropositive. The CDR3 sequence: CASSGLLGAANEQFF. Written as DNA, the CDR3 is TGTGCCAGCAGTGGTCTCTTGGGGGCGGCCAATGAGCAGTTCTTC.